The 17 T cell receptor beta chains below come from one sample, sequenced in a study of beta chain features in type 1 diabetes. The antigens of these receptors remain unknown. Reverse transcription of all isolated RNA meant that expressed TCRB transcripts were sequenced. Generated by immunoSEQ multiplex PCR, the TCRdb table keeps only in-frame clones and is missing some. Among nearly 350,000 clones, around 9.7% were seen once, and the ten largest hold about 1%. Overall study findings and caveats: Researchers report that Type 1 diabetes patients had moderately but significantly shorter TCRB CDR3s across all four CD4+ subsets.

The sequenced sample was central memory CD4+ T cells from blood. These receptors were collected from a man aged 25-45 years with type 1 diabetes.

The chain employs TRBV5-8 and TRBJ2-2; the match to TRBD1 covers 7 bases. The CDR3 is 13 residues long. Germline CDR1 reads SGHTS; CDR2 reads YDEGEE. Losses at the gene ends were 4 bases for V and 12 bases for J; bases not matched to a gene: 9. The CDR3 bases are TGTGCCAGCAGCCGGGACAGCCTCGTAAAGCTGTTTTTT. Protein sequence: CASSRDSLVKLFF.

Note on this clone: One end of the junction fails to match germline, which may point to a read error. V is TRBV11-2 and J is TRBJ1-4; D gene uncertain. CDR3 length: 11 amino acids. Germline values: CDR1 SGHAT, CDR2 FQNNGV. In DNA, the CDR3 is TGTGCCAGCACCCTACATGAAGAACTGTTTTTT. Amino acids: CASTLHEELFF.

CDR3 coding DNA: TGCGCCAGCAGCCAAGATCTCTCTGGGGCCAACGTCCTGACTTTC. This gives the protein CASSQDLSGANVLTF. The gene calls are TRBV4-3 and TRBJ2-6; D ambiguous. Germline CDR1 and CDR2: LGHNA and YSLEER. V dropped 0 bases and J dropped 0 bases, with 3 bases sitting between them. The CDR3 is made up of 15 amino acids.

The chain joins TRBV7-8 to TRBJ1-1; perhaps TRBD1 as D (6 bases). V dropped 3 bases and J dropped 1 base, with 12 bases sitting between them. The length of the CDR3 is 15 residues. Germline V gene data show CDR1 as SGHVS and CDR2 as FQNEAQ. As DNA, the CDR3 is TGTGCCAGCAGCTTTACTGGGACATCGAACACTGAAGCTTTCTTT. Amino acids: CASSFTGTSNTEAFF.

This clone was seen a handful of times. In nucleotides, the CDR3 is TGTGCCAGCTCCGGACAACAAGAGACCCAGTACTTC. Translating gives CASSGQQETQYF. The J gene is TRBJ2-5, the V gene TRBV2; D is possibly TRBD1 (5 bases). CDR3 length equals 12 residues. The ends were cut back, 8 bases at V and 2 bases at J, with 9 bases in the middle. Germline CDR1 SNHLY, CDR2 FYNNEI.

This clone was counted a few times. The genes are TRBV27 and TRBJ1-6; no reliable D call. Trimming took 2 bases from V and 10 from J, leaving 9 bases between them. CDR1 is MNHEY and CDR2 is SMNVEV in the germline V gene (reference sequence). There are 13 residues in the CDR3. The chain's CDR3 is CASSLEAWSPLHF. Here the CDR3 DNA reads TGTGCCAGCAGTTTAGAAGCGTGGTCACCCCTCCACTTT.

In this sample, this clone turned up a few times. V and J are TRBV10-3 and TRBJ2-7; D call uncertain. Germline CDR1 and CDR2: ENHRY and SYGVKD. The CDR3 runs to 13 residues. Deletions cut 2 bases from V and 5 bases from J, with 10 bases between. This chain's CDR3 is CAISERSPNEQYF. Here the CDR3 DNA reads TGTGCCATCAGTGAGCGAAGCCCCAACGAGCAGTACTTC.

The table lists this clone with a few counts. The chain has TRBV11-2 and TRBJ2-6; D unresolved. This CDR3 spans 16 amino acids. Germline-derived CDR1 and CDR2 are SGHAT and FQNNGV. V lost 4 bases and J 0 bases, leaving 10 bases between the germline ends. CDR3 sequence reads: CASSSRFSSGANVLTF. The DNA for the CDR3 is TGTGCCAGCAGCTCCAGGTTCTCCTCTGGGGCCAACGTCCTGACTTTC.

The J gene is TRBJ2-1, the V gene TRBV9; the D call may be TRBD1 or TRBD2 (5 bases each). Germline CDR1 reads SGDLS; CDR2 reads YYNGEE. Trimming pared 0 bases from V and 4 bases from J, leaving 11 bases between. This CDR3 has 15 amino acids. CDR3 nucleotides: TGTGCCAGCAGCGTAGATACGGGGACGTACAATGAGCAGTTCTTC. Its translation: CASSVDTGTYNEQFF.

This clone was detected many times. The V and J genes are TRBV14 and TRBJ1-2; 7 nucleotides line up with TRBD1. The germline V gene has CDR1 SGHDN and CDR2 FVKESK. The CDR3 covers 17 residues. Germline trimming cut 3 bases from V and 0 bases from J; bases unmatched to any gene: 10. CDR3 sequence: CASSHLPGQETNYGYTF. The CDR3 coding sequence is TGTGCCAGCAGCCATCTTCCCGGACAGGAGACTAACTATGGCTACACCTTC.

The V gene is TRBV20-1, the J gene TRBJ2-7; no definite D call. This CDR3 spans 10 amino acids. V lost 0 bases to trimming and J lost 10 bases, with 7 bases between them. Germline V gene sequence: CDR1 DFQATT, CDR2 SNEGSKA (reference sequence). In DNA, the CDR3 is TGCAGTGCTAGAGATCAGGTTCAGTACTTC. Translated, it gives CSARDQVQYF.

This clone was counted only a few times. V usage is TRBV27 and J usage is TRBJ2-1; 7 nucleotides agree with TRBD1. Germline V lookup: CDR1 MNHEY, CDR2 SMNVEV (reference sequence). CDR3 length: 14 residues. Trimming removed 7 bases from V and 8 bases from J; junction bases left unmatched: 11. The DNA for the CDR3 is TGTGCCAGCACGTACAGGGGCCCCTTGGATGAGCAGTTCTTC. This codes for CASTYRGPLDEQFF.

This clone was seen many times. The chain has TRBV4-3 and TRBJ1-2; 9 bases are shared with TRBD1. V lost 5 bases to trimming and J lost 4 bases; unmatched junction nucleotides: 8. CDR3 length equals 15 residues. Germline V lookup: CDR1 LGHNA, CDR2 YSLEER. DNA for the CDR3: TGCGCCAGCAGCGTATCGGGACAGGGTATCTATGGCTACACCTTC. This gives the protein CASSVSGQGIYGYTF.

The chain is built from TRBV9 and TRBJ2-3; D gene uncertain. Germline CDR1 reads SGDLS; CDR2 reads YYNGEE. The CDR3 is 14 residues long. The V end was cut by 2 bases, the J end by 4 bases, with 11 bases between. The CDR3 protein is CASSVSPTADTQYF. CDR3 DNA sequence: TGTGCCAGCAGCGTCAGCCCGACTGCAGATACGCAGTATTTT.

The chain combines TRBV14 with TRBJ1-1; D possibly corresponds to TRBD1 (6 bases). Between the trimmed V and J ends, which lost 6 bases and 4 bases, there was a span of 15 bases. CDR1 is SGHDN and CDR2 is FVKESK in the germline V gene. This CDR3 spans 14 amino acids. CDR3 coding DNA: TGTGCCAGCAGGCTACAGGGTGGGACCACTGAAGCTTTCTTT. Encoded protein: CASRLQGGTTEAFF.

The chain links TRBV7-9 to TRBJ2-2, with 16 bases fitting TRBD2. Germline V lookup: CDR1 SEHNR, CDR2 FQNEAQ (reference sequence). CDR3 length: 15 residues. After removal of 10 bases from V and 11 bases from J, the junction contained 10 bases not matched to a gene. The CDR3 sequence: CAIPGTSGGAAELFF. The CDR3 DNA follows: TGTGCCATCCCCGGGACTAGCGGGGGGGCCGCAGAGCTGTTTTTT.

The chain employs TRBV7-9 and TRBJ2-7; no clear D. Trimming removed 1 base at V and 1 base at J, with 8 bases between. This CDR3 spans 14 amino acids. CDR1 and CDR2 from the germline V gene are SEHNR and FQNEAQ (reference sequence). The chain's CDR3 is CASSLGPRSYEQYF. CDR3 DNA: TGTGCCAGCAGCTTAGGTCCACGATCCTACGAGCAGTACTTC. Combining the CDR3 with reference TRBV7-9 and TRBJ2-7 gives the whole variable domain DTGVSQNPRHKITKRGQNVTFRCDPISEHNRLYWYRQTLGQGPEFLTYFQNEAQLEKSRLLSDRFSAERPKGSFSTLEIQRTEQGDSAMYLCASSLGPRSYEQYFGPGTRLTVT.